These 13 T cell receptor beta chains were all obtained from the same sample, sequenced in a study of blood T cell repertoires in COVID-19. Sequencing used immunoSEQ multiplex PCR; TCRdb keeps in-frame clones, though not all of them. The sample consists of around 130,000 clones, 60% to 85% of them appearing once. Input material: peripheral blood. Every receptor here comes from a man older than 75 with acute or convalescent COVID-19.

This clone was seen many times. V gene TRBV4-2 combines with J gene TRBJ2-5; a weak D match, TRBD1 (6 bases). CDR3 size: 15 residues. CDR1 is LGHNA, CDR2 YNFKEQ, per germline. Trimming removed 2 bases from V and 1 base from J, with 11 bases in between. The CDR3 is CASSQRRTVQETQYF. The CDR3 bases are TGTGCCAGCAGCCAACGACGGACAGTCCAAGAGACCCAGTACTTC.

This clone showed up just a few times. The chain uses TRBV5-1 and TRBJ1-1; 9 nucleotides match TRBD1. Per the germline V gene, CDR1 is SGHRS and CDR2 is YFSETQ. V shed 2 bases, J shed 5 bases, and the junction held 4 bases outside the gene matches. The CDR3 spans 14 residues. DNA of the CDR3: TGCGCCAGCAGCTTCGGGACAGGGCGGACTGAAGCTTTCTTT. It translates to CASSFGTGRTEAFF.

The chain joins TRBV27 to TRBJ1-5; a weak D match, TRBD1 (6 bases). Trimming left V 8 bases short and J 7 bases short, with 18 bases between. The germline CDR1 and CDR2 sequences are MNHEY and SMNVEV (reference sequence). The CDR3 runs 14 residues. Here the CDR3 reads CASAWTAGRQPQHF. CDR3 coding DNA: TGTGCCAGCGCCTGGACAGCAGGGCGCCAGCCCCAGCATTTT.

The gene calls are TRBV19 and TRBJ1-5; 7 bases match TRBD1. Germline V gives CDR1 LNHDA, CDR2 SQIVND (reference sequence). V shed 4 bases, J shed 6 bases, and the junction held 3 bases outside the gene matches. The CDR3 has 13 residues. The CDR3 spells CASSKDRSQPQHF. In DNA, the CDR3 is TGTGCCAGTAGTAAGGACAGGTCTCAGCCCCAGCATTTT.

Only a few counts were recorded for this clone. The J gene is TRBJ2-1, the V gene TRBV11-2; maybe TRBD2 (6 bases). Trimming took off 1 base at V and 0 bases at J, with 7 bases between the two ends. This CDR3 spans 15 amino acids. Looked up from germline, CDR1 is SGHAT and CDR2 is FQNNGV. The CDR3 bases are TGTGCCAGCAGCTTAGTCGGGAGCTCCTACAATGAGCAGTTCTTC. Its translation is CASSLVGSSYNEQFF.

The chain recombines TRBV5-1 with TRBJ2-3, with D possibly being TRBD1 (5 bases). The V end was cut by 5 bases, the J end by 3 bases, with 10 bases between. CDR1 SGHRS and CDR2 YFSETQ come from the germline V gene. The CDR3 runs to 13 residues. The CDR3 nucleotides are TGCGCCAGCAGTGGCGCAGGGACAGATACGCAGTATTTT. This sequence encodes CASSGAGTDTQYF.

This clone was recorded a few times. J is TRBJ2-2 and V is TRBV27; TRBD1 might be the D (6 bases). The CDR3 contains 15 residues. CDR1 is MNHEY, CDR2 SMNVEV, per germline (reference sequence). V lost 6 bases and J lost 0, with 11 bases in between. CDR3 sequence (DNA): TGTGCCAGCAGGGGGACACGAACGAACACCGGGGAGCTGTTTTTT. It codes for CASRGTRTNTGELFF.

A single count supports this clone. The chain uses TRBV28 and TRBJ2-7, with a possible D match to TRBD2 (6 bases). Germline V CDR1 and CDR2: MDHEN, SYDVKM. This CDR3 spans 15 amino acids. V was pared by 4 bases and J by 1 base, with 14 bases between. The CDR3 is CASSSAGTESYEQYF. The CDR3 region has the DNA TGTGCCAGCAGTTCCGCCGGGACTGAATCCTACGAGCAGTACTTC.

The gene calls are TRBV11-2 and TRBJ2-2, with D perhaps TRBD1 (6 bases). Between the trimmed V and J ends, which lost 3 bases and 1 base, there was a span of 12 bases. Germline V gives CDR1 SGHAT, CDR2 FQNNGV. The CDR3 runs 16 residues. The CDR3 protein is CASSLGVGQNTGELFF. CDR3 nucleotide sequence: TGTGCCAGCAGCTTGGGGGTGGGACAGAACACCGGGGAGCTGTTTTTT.

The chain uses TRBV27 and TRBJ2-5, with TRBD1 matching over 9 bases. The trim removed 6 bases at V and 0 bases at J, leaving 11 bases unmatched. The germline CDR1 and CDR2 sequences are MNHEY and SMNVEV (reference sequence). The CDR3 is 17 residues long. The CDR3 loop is CASSYPRTGDDQETQYF. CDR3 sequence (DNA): TGTGCCAGCAGCTACCCCAGGACAGGGGACGACCAAGAGACCCAGTACTTC.

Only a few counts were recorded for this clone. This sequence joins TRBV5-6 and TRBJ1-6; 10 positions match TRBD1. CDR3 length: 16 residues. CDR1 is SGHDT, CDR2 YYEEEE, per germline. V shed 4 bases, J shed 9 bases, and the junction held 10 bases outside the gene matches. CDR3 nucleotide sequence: TGTGCCAGCAGCCCACGGACAGGGGGGTCGTTTTCACCCCTCCACTTT. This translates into CASSPRTGGSFSPLHF. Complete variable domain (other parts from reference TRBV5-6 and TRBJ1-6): DAGVTQSPTHLIKTRGQQVTLRCSPKSGHDTVSWYQQALGQGPQFIFQYYEEEERQRGNFPDRFSGHQFPNYSSELNVNALLLGDSALYLCASSPRTGGSFSPLHFGNGTRLTVT.

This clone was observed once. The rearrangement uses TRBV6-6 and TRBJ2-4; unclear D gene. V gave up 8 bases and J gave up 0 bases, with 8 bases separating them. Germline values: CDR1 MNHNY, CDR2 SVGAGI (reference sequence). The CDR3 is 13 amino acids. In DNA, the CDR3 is TGTGCCAGCGGTAGACTAGCCAAAAACATTCAGTACTTC. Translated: CASGRLAKNIQYF.

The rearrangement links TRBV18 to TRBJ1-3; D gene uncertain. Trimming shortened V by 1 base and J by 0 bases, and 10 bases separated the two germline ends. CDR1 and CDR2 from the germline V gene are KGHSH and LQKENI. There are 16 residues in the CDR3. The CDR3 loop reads CASSPRRQSSGNTIYF. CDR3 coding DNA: TGTGCCAGCTCACCACGGAGGCAGAGCTCTGGAAACACCATATATTTT.